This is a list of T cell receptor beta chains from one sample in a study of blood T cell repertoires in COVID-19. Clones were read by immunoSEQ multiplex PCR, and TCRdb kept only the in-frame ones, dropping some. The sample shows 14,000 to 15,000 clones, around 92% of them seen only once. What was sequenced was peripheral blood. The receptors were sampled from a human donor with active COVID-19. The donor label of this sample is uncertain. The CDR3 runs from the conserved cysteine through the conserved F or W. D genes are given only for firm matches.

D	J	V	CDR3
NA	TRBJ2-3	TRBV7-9	CASSPSGDTQYF
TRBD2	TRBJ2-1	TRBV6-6	CASSYALAGGYNEQFF
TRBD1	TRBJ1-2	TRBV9	CASSSYGQGAKGYTF
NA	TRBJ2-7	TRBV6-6	CASTLGGREQYF
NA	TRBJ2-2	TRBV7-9	CASNLMGRTNTGELFF
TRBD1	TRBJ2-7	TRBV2	CASSDRGLSREQYF
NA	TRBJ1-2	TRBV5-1	CASSLGTVNYGYTF
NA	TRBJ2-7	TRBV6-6	CASRLSQGTYEQYF
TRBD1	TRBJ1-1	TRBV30	CAWSMGTGDYTSSYTEAFF
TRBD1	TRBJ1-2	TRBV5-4	CASSPVGQTNYGYTF
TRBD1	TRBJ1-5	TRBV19	CASSGPGQGFRQPQHF
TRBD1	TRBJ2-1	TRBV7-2	CASSRTGVNEQFF
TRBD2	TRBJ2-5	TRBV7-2	CASSLGSTSGGQETQYF
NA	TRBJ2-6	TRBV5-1	CASSSNSGANVLTF
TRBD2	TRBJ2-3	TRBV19	CASSSPTLADTDTQYF
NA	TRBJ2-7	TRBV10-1	CASSESKGGGRPRTYEQYF
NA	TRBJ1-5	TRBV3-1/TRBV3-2	CASRLQGLGNQPQHF
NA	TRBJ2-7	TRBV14	CASSPIRGWEQYF
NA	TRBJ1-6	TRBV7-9	CASSLAAGVYGYNSPLHF
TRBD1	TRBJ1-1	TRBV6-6	CASRSGQEAFF
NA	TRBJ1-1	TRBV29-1	CSPGPRMIIEAFF
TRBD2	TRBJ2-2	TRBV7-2	CASSQTSGRGGELFF
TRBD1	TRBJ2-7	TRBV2	CASKGQSYEQYF
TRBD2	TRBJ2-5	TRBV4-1	CASSQLGLARETQYF
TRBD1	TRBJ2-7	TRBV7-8	CASSPPGQGNSYEQYF
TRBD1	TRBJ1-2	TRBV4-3	CASSPRTGGNYGYTF
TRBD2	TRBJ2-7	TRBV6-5	CASSYQRRGSYEQYF
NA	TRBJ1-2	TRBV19	CASSNRGNPYGYTF
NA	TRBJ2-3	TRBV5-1	CASSLALASNTQYF
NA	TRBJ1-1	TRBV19	CASSIDLFGSEAFF
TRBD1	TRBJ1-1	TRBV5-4	CASSWGTGEGTEAFF
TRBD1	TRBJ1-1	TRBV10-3	CAISVTGANTEAFF
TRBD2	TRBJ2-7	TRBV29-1	CSVEGEGTYEQYF
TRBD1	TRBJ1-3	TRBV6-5	CASRSPGGTGNTIYF
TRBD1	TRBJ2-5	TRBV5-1	CASSLGDRFQETQYF
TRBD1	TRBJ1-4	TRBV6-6	CASRPQGATNEKLFF
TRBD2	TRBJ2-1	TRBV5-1	CASGLAGGNEQFF
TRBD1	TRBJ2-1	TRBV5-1	CASGTIAGGYSYNEQFF
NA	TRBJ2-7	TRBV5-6	CASSFSREAYF
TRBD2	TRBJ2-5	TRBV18	CASSPPTSGRSQETQYF
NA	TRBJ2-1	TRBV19	CASSTLTGADYNEQFF
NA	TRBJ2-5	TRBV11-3	CASSLVFSAGQETQYF
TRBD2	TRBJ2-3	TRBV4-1	CASSHTGLAGTDTQYF